One and the same sample provided the 23 T cell receptor beta chains below, sequenced in a study of shared clonotypes between healthy human individuals (dated by TCRdb to the early 2020s). Libraries were built with the immunoSEQ multiplex PCR assay. As stored in TCRdb, this immuneACCESS dataset retains in-frame rearrangements with V and J assigned. A fraction of the clones does not appear; measured against another copy, unresolved V genes explain less than half of the discrepancy, and the remainder lacks a known reason. The sample contains 450,000 to 500,000 clones, over 65% of them found a single time. The biggest ten clones account for roughly 13% of the sample. Sequencing was done on a sample of PBMCs. Receptor source: a woman in her thirties or forties in good health. Some clones in this sample may be carry-over from other donors' samples.

The count of this clone is one. The sample carries other DNA sequences with the same CDR3. The chain joins TRBV27 to TRBJ1-5, with D possibly TRBD1 on 6 matching bases. Germline loops: CDR1 MNHEY, CDR2 SMNVEV (reference sequence). The CDR3 runs to 15 residues. Trimming cost V 6 bases and J 2 bases, with 14 bases left between them. The CDR3 loop reads CASSPGGAGNQPQHF. DNA of the CDR3: TGTGCCAGCAGCCCCGGGGGGGCCGGCAATCAGCCCCAGCATTTT.

This clone was picked up a small number of times. The V and J genes are TRBV30 and TRBJ1-6; D perhaps matches TRBD1 (5 bases). With 3 bases removed from V and 9 bases from J, the gap between germline ends came to 15 bases. CDR3 length equals 14 residues. Per germline, CDR1 GTSNPN and CDR2 SVGIG (reference sequence). The CDR3 DNA is TGTGCCTGGAGGGGCGGGGGGTTGGCTTCACCCCTCCACTTT. Translated, it gives CAWRGGGLASPLHF. The whole variable domain, remainder taken from reference TRBV30 and TRBJ1-6, is SQTIHQWPATLVQPVGSPLSLECTVEGTSNPNLYWYRQAAGRGLQLLFYSVGIGQISSEVPQNLSASRPQDRQFILSSKKLLLSDSGFYLCAWRGGGLASPLHFGNGTRLTVT.

About this clone: Other DNA sequences in this specimen translate into the identical CDR3. The CDR3 DNA reads TGTGCCAGCAGCTTAGGTTCAGAGACCCAGTACTTC. Its translation: CASSLGSETQYF. J is TRBJ2-5 and V is TRBV11-3; D is undetermined. The germline V and J ends were trimmed by 1 base and 4 bases, with 4 bases remaining between them. Germline V gives CDR1 SGHNT, CDR2 YENEEA. The CDR3 has 12 residues.

This clone appeared a few times. This sample includes further DNA sequences coding for the same CDR3. The CDR3 loop reads CATSRDGGYEQYF. CDR3 DNA sequence: TGTGCCACCAGCAGAGATGGAGGATACGAGCAGTACTTC. The J gene is TRBJ2-7, the V gene TRBV15; the D gene is possibly TRBD2 (5 bases). The germline V gene encodes CDR1 LNHNV and CDR2 YYDKDF (reference sequence). The CDR3 spans 13 residues. The germline V and J ends were trimmed by 0 bases and 4 bases, with 7 bases remaining between them.

The count of this clone is one. At one end, the junction sequence differs from germline, possibly due to a read error. The V and J genes are TRBV30 and TRBJ2-5; perhaps D is TRBD1 or TRBD2 (5 bases each). The DNA end lines up better with TRBJ2-7; the J call may be wrong. The CDR3 covers 14 residues. Germline V gene lookup returns CDR1 GTSNPN and CDR2 SVGIG (reference sequence). The CDR3 DNA sequence: TGTGCCTCGAGTGTACCAGGGAGCTCCTACGAGCAGTACTTC. This translates into CASSVPGSSYEQYF.

This clone was observed a handful of times. The chain recombines TRBV11-2 with TRBJ2-1; the D gene is possibly TRBD2 (5 bases). Germline loops: CDR1 SGHAT, CDR2 FQNNGV. V was trimmed by 6 bases and J by 5 bases, leaving 14 bases between them. The CDR3 sequence is 14 residues long. CDR3 in amino acids: CASRPALVNNEQFF. The DNA for the CDR3 is TGTGCCAGCAGACCAGCACTAGTTAACAATGAGCAGTTCTTC.

This chain links TRBV5-1 with TRBJ1-3; D may be TRBD1 (5 bases). Germline V CDR1 and CDR2: SGHRS, YFSETQ. This CDR3 is built from 16 residues. Trimming left V 4 bases short and J 0 bases short, with 14 bases between. CDR3 DNA: TGCGCCAGCAGCCCATCCACAGGCCGCTCTGGAAACACCATATATTTT. Translating gives CASSPSTGRSGNTIYF.

The genes are TRBV5-4 and TRBJ2-7; perhaps TRBD2 as D (5 bases). The CDR3 loop spans 15 amino acids. The V gene's germline CDR1 is SGHNT and CDR2 YYREEE (reference sequence). Trimming pared 4 bases from V and 0 bases from J, leaving 14 bases between. CDR3: CASSPRAGNSYEQYF. The CDR3 coding sequence is TGTGCCAGCAGCCCCAGAGCCGGGAACTCCTACGAGCAGTACTTC.

The chain recombines TRBV21-1 with TRBJ2-2; no check of the table's D call, TRBD1, against the DNA was made. TRBV21-1 is given as a pseudogene. The CDR3 spans 17 residues. CDR3 protein: CASSKGWETGYTGELFF. The CDR3 DNA follows: TGTGCCAGCAGCAAGGGCTGGGAGACAGGGTACACCGGGGAGCTGTTTTTT.

The rearrangement links TRBV6-1 to TRBJ2-1, with TRBD2 identical over 11 bases. Trimming cost V 4 bases and J 4 bases; bases outside gene matches: 6. Germline CDR1 and CDR2: MNHNS and SASEGT. This CDR3 has 16 residues. CDR3 loop: CASSGARTSGYNEQFF. As DNA, the CDR3 is TGTGCCAGCAGTGGAGCCCGGACTAGCGGGTACAATGAGCAGTTCTTC.

The rearrangement joins TRBV11-1 to TRBJ1-1; a possible D gene is TRBD1 (5 bases). Per germline, CDR1 SGHAT and CDR2 FQDESV (reference sequence). The V end was cut by 4 bases, the J end by 8 bases, with 8 bases between. The CDR3 loop spans 11 amino acids. CDR3 in DNA: TGTGCCAGCAGCTCCGGGACGGAAGCTTTCTTT. Residues: CASSSGTEAFF.

The chain links TRBV5-1 to TRBJ2-5; TRBD2 might be the D (5 bases). CDR1 and CDR2 from the germline V gene are SGHRS and YFSETQ. V was cut by 4 bases and J by 4 bases, with 17 bases left in between. The CDR3 length is 15 residues. The CDR3 loop is CASSSGSWIGETQYF. The CDR3 region has the DNA TGCGCCAGCAGCAGCGGTTCCTGGATCGGAGAGACCCAGTACTTC.

This clone was detected only a few times. A far larger clone is a single base away, which makes a read error likely. V is TRBV19 and J is TRBJ1-4; D is ambiguous. The CDR3 is made up of 14 amino acids. Trimming left V 1 base short and J 12 bases short, with 15 bases between. The germline CDR1 and CDR2 sequences are LNHDA and SQIVND (reference sequence). The CDR3 coding sequence is TGTGCCAGTAGTATAGGGGTTTCTGAAGAAGAACTGTTTTTT. Translating it yields CASSIGVSEEELFF.

This chain uses TRBV18 with TRBJ2-7; 10 bases match TRBD2. The germline CDR1 and CDR2 sequences are KGHSH and LQKENI. The V and J ends lost 4 bases and 2 bases, in that order; junction bases with no gene match: 11. The CDR3 spans 17 residues. The CDR3 region has the DNA TGTGCCAGCTCACAGGACACTATTCTAGCGGGAGCCTACGAGCAGTACTTC. It yields the protein CASSQDTILAGAYEQYF.

This chain uses TRBV2 with TRBJ1-5; no clear D gene. From germline, CDR1 is SNHLY and CDR2 FYNNEI. The CDR3 consists of 14 residues. V lost 5 bases and J 6 bases, leaving 14 bases between the germline ends. The CDR3 here is CASSLGREGQPQHF. CDR3 nucleotides: TGTGCCAGCAGTCTCGGGAGGGAGGGTCAGCCCCAGCATTTT.

Comment on this clone: One junction end does not reproduce the germline sequence, and a read error may be involved. CDR3 loop: CASSLAGGPHEQFF. CDR3 nucleotide sequence: TGTGCCAGCAGCCTAGCGGGAGGGCCTCATGAGCAGTTCTTC. V usage is TRBV7-9 and J usage is TRBJ2-1; 12 bases align to TRBD2. Germline assignment: CDR1 SEHNR and CDR2 FQNEAQ (reference sequence). The CDR3 loop spans 14 amino acids.

There are many counts of this clone. The chain uses TRBV7-3 and TRBJ2-2; 8 bases align to TRBD2. V shed 2 bases, J shed 0 bases, and the junction held 5 bases outside the gene matches. Germline V lookup: CDR1 SGHTA, CDR2 FQGTGA. The CDR3 runs to 17 residues. This CDR3 is CASSLVPRGANTGELFF. The CDR3 region has the DNA TGTGCCAGCAGCTTAGTGCCGCGGGGGGCGAACACCGGGGAGCTGTTTTTT.

This clone was recorded only once. The V call is TRBV19, the J call TRBJ2-7; weak D call: TRBD1 (8 bases). Germline V CDR1 and CDR2: LNHDA, SQIVND (reference sequence). This CDR3 has 13 residues. The V and J ends lost 6 bases and 6 bases respectively, with 15 bases between them. CDR3 amino acids: CASSQRDRSEQYF. The CDR3 DNA is TGTGCCAGTAGCCAGCGGGACAGGAGCGAGCAGTACTTC.

This chain connects TRBV10-3 to TRBJ2-3; 8 nucleotides align to TRBD2. The CDR3 spans 15 residues. V lost 6 bases and J lost 3; bases outside the gene matches: 8. Germline V gives CDR1 ENHRY, CDR2 SYGVKD. The CDR3 coding sequence is TGTGCCATCAGCCTCACTAGCGGTGAAACAGATACGCAGTATTTT. It specifies CAISLTSGETDTQYF.

The J gene is TRBJ1-4, the V gene TRBV5-5; D may be TRBD1 (6 bases). V lost 3 bases to trimming and J lost 7 bases, with 16 bases between them. Germline V gives CDR1 SGHKS, CDR2 YYEKEE (reference sequence). The CDR3 is 15 residues long. The CDR3: CASSWEQGFGEKLFF. The CDR3 DNA reads as TGTGCCAGCAGCTGGGAACAGGGCTTTGGTGAAAAACTGTTTTTT.

The V gene is TRBV10-3, the J gene TRBJ2-1; 8 nucleotides match TRBD2. CDR1 is ENHRY and CDR2 is SYGVKD in the germline V gene. Trimming cost V 2 bases and J 2 bases; bases outside gene matches: 11. This CDR3 has 18 amino acids. The CDR3 coding sequence is TGTGCCATCAGTGAGCCCCTTGGGGCGGGAGGTGCCTACAATGAGCAGTTCTTC. Its protein is CAISEPLGAGGAYNEQFF.

Turning to this clone: A far larger clone is one nucleotide away, so this likely arose from a read error. The gene calls are TRBV29-1 and TRBJ1-2; D is unresolved. Germline loops: CDR1 SQVTM, CDR2 ANQGSEA. The CDR3 loop spans 11 amino acids. The CDR3 loop reads CSESSNYGNTF. DNA of the CDR3: TGCAGCGAGTCCTCAAACTATGGCAACACCTTC.

The rearrangement links TRBV28 to TRBJ1-1; D may be TRBD1 (6 bases). The germline CDR1 and CDR2 sequences are MDHEN and SYDVKM. The ends were cut back, 3 bases at V and 4 bases at J, with 12 bases in the middle. The CDR3 loop spans 14 amino acids. The CDR3 sequence is CASSFGGSGTEAFF. The DNA for the CDR3 is TGTGCCAGCAGTTTTGGGGGCTCGGGCACTGAAGCTTTCTTT.